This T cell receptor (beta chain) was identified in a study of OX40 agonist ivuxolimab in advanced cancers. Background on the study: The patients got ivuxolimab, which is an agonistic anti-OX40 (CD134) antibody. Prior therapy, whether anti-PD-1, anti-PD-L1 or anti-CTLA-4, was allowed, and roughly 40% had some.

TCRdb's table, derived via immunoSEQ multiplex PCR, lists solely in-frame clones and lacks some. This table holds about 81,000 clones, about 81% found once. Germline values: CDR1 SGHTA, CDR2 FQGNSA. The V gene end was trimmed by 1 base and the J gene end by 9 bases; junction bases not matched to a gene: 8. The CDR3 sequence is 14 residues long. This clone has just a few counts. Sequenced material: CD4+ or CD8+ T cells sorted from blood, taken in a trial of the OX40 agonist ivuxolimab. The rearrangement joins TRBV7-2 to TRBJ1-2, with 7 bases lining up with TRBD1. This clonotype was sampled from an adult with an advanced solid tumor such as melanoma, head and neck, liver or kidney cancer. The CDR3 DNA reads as TGTGCCAGCAGCTTAGAAGGCAGGGGGGCAAGCTACACCTTC. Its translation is CASSLEGRGASYTF. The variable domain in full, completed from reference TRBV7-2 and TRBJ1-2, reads GAGVSQSPSNKVTEKGKDVELRCDPISGHTALYWYRQSLGQGLEFLIYFQGNSAPDKSGLPSDRFSAERTGGSVSTLTIQRTQQEDSAVYLCASSLEGRGASYTFGSGTRLTVV.